These 14 T cell receptor beta chains came from one sample sequenced in a study of shared clonotypes between healthy human individuals. This table comes from immunoSEQ multiplex PCR, and its TCRdb copy is limited to in-frame clones, with some not included. The sample holds over a million clones; roughly 74% are singletons and the top ten take 0.61%. What was sequenced was memory CD4+ T cells from PBMCs. Subset indicated: CD45RA-negative fraction. The receptors were gathered from a man in his late teens or twenties in good health. Some clones in this sample may be carry-over from other donors' samples.

This clone was counted once. CDR3 in amino acids: CASSAGTVVETQYF. CDR3 sequence (DNA): TGTGCCAGTAGTGCCGGGACAGTCGTGGAGACCCAGTACTTC. The V gene is TRBV19, the J gene TRBJ2-5; 7 bases are a match to TRBD1. Germline values: CDR1 LNHDA, CDR2 SQIVND (reference sequence). This CDR3 comprises 14 residues. J lost 5 bases, V lost 5 bases, and 8 bases had no gene match.

V is TRBV7-2 and J is TRBJ2-3, with 8 bases that match TRBD2. CDR3 size: 15 residues. Germline lookup yields CDR1 SGHTA and CDR2 FQGNSA. Unmatched junction bases numbered 6, after V lost 5 bases and J lost 2 bases. CDR3 amino acids: CASSPVAGNTDTQYF. The CDR3, as DNA: TGTGCCAGCAGCCCGGTAGCGGGAAACACAGATACGCAGTATTTT.

The chain combines TRBV4-2 with TRBJ1-5, with a possible D match to TRBD1 (5 bases). V lost 4 bases to trimming and J lost 6 bases, with 13 bases between them. Germline lookup yields CDR1 LGHNA and CDR2 YNFKEQ. The CDR3 extends over 14 amino acids. The CDR3: CASSLSGASQPQHF. CDR3 nucleotide sequence: TGTGCCAGCAGCCTCTCCGGGGCAAGTCAGCCCCAGCATTTT.

In regard to this clone: The junction and the germline gene differ at one end; a read error may be behind it. The chain has TRBV9 and TRBJ1-2, with 7 bases that match TRBD1. This CDR3 comprises 17 residues. Germline V gene data show CDR1 as SGDLS and CDR2 as YYNGEE. The CDR3 region has the DNA TGTGCCAGCAGCCTGAGACAGGGCCCCGATTCTTTATATGGCGACACCTTC. Translated, it gives CASSLRQGPDSLYGDTF. Full variable domain (outside the CDR3, taken from reference TRBV9 and TRBJ1-2): DSGVTQTPKHLITATGQRVTLRCSPRSGDLSVYWYQQSLDQGLQFLIQYYNGEERAKGNILERFSAQQFPDLHSELNLSSLELGDSALYFCASSLRQGPDSLYGDTFGSGTRLTVV.

V usage is TRBV12-5 and J usage is TRBJ1-2; possible D gene TRBD1, 5 bases. CDR1 and CDR2 (germline): LGHNT, FRNRAP. V was shortened by 0 bases and J by 2 bases, with 10 bases between the two germline ends. The CDR3 spans 15 residues. CDR3 sequence reads: CASGLVRGGNYGYTF. The DNA of the CDR3 is TGTGCTAGTGGTTTGGTACGGGGCGGGAACTATGGCTACACCTTC. The complete variable domain, with remaining parts taken from reference TRBV12-5 and TRBJ1-2, reads DARVTQTPRHKVTEMGQEVTMRCQPILGHNTVFWYRQTMMQGLELLAYFRNRAPLDDSGMPKDRFSAEMPDATLATLKIQPSEPRDSAVYFCASGLVRGGNYGYTFGSGTRLTVV.

V gene TRBV7-2 combines with J gene TRBJ2-3, with 7 positions matching TRBD2. This CDR3 contains 15 residues. The V gene end was trimmed by 7 bases and the J gene end by 4 bases; junction bases not matched to a gene: 11. CDR1 is SGHTA and CDR2 is FQGNSA in the germline V gene. The CDR3 protein is CASTDGGGWSDTQYF. DNA of the CDR3: TGTGCCAGCACCGATGGGGGGGGATGGTCAGATACGCAGTATTTT.

This clone was seen ten or more times. This chain connects TRBV7-8 to TRBJ2-5; D is uncertain. V dropped 5 bases and J dropped 6 bases, with 13 bases sitting between them. The CDR3 length is 13 residues. The germline CDR1 and CDR2 sequences are SGHVS and FQNEAQ. Here the CDR3 DNA reads TGTGCCAGCAGCCTGGCCCTAGAACAGACCCAGTACTTC. Amino acid sequence: CASSLALEQTQYF.

The J gene is TRBJ2-7, the V gene TRBV15, with D unresolved. This CDR3 is 13 amino acids long. In germline, CDR1 is LNHNV, CDR2 YYDKDF (reference sequence). Trimming shortened V by 4 bases and J by 0 bases, and 7 bases separated the two germline ends. CDR3 residues: CATSKGNSYEQYF. The CDR3 DNA follows: TGTGCCACCAGCAAAGGGAACTCCTACGAGCAGTACTTC. The full variable domain, rest sourced from reference TRBV15 and TRBJ2-7, is DAMVIQNPRYQVTQFGKPVTLSCSQTLNHNVMYWYQQKSSQAPKLLFHYYDKDFNNEADTPDNFQSRRPNTSFCFLDIRSPGLGDTAMYLCATSKGNSYEQYFGPGTRLTVT.

The chain employs TRBV27 and TRBJ2-1; TRBD2 agrees at 7 bases. The CDR3 totals 16 residues. Germline CDR1 MNHEY, CDR2 SMNVEV (reference sequence). J gave up 2 bases and V 7 bases, and 11 bases lay outside the gene matches. The CDR3 coding sequence is TGTGCCAGCACCTTCGCCGGGACTACCCCCTACAATGAGCAGTTCTTC. Its protein is CASTFAGTTPYNEQFF.

V gene TRBV5-4 combines with J gene TRBJ2-3; 11 positions agree with TRBD1. This CDR3 region has 16 residues. Germline V gene sequence: CDR1 SGHNT, CDR2 YYREEE (reference sequence). V lost 4 bases to trimming and J lost 5 bases; unmatched junction nucleotides: 9. In DNA, the CDR3 is TGTGCCAGCAGCCCTAGGACAGGGGGCGGGATAGATACGCAGTATTTT. It yields the protein CASSPRTGGGIDTQYF.

This chain uses TRBV7-2 with TRBJ2-7; 14 bases are a match to TRBD2. This CDR3 spans 19 amino acids. Per germline, CDR1 SGHTA and CDR2 FQGNSA. J was trimmed by 2 bases and V by 1 base; bases with no gene match: 10. In DNA, the CDR3 is TGTGCCAGCAGCTTAGAAGGCGGACTAGCGGGAGGACTTGCCTACGAGCAGTACTTC. As protein: CASSLEGGLAGGLAYEQYF.

This clone was seen once. The chain is built from TRBV7-2 and TRBJ1-1, with 9 bases that match TRBD1. The CDR3 is 16 residues long. With V trimmed by 4 bases and J by 5 bases, 11 bases remained unmatched. The germline V gene encodes CDR1 SGHTA and CDR2 FQGNSA. The CDR3 loop reads CASSSDRGVGWTEAFF. The DNA for the CDR3 is TGTGCCAGCAGCTCCGACAGGGGGGTCGGTTGGACTGAAGCTTTCTTT.

V gene TRBV7-9 combines with J gene TRBJ2-7; D is perhaps TRBD1 (6 bases). Germline CDR1 reads SEHNR; CDR2 reads FQNEAQ (reference sequence). The CDR3 totals 15 residues. Trimming removed 5 bases from V and 3 bases from J, with 17 bases in between. The CDR3 DNA reads as TGTGCCAGCAGCCATAGGACAGTCAGCTTCTACGAGCAGTACTTC. Protein product: CASSHRTVSFYEQYF. The full variable domain, in which reference TRBV7-9 and TRBJ2-7 provide the parts outside the CDR3, is DTGVSQNPRHKITKRGQNVTFRCDPISEHNRLYWYRQTLGQGPEFLTYFQNEAQLEKSRLLSDRFSAERPKGSFSTLEIQRTEQGDSAMYLCASSHRTVSFYEQYFGPGTRLTVT.

The chain recombines TRBV28 with TRBJ2-7, with D perhaps matching TRBD2 (6 bases). CDR1 is MDHEN, CDR2 SYDVKM, per germline. This CDR3 has 14 amino acids. The CDR3 is CVAKPRGPLNEQYF. As DNA, the CDR3 is TGTGTCGCGAAGCCGCGGGGACCCCTGAACGAGCAGTACTTC.